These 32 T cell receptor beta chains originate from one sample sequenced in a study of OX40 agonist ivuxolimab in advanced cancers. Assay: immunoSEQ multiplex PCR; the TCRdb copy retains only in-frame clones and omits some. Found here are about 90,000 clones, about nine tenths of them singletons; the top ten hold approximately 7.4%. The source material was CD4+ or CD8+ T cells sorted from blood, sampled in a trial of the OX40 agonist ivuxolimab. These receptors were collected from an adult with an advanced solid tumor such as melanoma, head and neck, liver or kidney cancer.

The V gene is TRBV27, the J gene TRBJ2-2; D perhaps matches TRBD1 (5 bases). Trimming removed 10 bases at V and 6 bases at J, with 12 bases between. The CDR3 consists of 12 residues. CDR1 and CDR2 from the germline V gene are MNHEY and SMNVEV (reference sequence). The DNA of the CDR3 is TGTGCCATCAAGACAGAAGCCGGGGAGCTGTTTTTT. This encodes CAIKTEAGELFF.

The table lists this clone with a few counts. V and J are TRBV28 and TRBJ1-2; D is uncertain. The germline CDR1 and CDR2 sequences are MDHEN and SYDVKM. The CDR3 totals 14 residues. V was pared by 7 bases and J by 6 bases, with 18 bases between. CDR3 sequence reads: CASTWEGATDGYTF. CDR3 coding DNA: TGTGCCAGCACCTGGGAGGGAGCAACGGATGGCTACACCTTC.

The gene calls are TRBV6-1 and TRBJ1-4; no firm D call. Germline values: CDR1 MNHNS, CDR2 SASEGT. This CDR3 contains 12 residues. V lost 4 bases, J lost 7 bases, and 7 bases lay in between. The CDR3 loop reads CASSGGSEKLFF. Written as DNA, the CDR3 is TGTGCCAGCAGTGGGGGATCTGAAAAACTGTTTTTT.

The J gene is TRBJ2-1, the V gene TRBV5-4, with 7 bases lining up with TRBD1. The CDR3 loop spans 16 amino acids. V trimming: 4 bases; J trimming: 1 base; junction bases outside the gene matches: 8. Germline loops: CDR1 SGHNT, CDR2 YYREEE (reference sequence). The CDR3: CASSETGVQSYNEQFF. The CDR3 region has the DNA TGTGCCAGCAGCGAAACAGGGGTTCAGTCCTACAATGAGCAGTTCTTC.

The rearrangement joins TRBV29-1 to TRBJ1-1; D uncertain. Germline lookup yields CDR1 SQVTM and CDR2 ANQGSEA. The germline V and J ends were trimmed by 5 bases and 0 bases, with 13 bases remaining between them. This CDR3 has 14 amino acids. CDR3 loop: CSVTRDGMNTEAFF. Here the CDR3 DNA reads TGCAGCGTTACGAGAGACGGTATGAACACTGAAGCTTTCTTT.

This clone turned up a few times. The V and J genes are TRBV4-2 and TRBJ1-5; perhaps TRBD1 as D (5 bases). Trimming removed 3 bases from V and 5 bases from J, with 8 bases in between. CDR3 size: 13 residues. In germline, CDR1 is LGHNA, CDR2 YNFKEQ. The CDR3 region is CASSQGDHQPQHF. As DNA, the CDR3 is TGTGCCAGCAGCCAGGGGGACCATCAGCCCCAGCATTTT.

The CDR3 reads CASSVVLWAGVSDTQYF. The CDR3 DNA sequence: TGTGCCAGCAGCGTAGTTTTGTGGGCGGGAGTATCAGATACGCAGTATTTT. J is TRBJ2-3 and V is TRBV9; 7 bases fit TRBD2. The V gene's germline CDR1 is SGDLS and CDR2 YYNGEE. CDR3 length: 17 residues. V dropped 0 bases and J dropped 4; count of bases not matched to a gene: 11.

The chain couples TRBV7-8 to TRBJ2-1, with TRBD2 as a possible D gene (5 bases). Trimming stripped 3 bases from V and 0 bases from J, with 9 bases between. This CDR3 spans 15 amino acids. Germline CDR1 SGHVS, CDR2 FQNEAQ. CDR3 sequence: CASSFSGSSYNEQFF. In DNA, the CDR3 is TGTGCCAGCAGCTTCAGCGGAAGCTCCTACAATGAGCAGTTCTTC.

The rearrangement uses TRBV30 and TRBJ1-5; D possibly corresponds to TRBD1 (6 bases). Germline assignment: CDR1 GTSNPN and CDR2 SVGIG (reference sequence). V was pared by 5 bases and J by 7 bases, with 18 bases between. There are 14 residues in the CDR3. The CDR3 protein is CAWGGRAEEQPQHF. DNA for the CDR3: TGTGCCTGGGGGGGGCGGGCAGAGGAACAGCCCCAGCATTTT.

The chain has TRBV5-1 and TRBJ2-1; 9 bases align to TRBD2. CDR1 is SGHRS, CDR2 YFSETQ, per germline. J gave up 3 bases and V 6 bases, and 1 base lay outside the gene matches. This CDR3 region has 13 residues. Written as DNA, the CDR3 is TGCGCCAGCACGACTAGCGGCTACAATGAGCAGTTCTTC. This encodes CASTTSGYNEQFF.

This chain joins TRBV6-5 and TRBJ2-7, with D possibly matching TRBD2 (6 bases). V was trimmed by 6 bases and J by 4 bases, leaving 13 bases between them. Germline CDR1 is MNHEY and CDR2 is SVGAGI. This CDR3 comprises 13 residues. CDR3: CASRRDGPYEQYF. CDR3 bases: TGTGCCAGCAGGCGGGACGGGCCTTACGAGCAGTACTTC.

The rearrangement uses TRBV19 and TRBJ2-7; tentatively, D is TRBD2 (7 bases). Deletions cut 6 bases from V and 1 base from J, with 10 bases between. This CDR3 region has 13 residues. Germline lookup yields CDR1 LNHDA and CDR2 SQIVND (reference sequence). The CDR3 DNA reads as TGTGCCAGTAGCGGGGGGCAGTCCTACGAGCAGTACTTC. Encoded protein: CASSGGQSYEQYF.

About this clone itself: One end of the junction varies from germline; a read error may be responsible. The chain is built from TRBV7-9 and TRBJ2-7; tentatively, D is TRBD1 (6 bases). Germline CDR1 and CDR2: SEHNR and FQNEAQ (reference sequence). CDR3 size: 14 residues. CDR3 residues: CASSLEGGGIERYF. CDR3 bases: TGTGCCAGCAGCTTAGAAGGGGGTGGGATTGAGCGGTACTTC.

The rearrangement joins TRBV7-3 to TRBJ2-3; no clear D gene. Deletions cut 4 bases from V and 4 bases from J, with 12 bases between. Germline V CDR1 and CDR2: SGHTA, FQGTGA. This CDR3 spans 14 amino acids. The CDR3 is CASSYAEVADTQYF. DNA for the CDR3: TGTGCCAGCAGCTATGCTGAGGTTGCAGATACGCAGTATTTT.

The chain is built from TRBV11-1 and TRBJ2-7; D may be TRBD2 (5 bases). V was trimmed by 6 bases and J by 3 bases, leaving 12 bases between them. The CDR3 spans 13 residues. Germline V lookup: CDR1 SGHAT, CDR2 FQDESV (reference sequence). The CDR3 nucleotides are TGTGCCAGCAGGGAGGACGGCAGCTACGAGCAGTACTTC. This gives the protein CASREDGSYEQYF.

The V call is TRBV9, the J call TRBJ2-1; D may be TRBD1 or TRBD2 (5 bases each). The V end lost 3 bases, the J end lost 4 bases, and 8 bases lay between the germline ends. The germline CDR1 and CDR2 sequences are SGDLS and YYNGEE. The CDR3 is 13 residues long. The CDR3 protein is CASSAGTYNEQFF. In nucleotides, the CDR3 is TGTGCCAGCAGCGCTGGGACGTACAATGAGCAGTTCTTC.

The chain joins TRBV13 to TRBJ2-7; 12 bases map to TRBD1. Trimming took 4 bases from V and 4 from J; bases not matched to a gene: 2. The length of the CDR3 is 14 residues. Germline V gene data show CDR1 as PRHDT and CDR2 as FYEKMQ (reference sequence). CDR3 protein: CASSSGQGAYEQYF. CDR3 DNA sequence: TGTGCCAGCAGCTCGGGACAGGGGGCTTACGAGCAGTACTTC. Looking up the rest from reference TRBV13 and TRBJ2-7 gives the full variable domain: AAGVIQSPRHLIKEKRETATLKCYPIPRHDTVYWYQQGPGQDPQFLISFYEKMQSDKGSIPDRFSAQQFSDYHSELNMSSLELGDSALYFCASSSGQGAYEQYFGPGTRLTVT.

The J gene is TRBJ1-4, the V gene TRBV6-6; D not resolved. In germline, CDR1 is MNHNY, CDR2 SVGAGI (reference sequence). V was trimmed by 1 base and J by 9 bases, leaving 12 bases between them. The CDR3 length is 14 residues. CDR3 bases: TGTGCCAGCAGTTACTATGCGTCACCCCAAAAACTGTTTTTT. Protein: CASSYYASPQKLFF.

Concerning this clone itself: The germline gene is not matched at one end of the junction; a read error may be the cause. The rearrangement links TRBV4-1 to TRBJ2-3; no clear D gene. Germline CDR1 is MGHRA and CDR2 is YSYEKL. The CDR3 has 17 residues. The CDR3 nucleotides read TGCGCCAGCAGTCAAGAGGAAGGGCTGAAGGGCACAGATACGCAGTATTTT. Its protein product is CASSQEEGLKGTDTQYF.

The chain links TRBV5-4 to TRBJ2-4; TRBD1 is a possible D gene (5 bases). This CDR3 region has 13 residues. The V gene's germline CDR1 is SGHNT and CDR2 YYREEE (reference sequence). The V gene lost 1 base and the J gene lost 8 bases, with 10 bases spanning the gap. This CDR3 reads CASSLWEGDIQYF. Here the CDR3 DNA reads TGTGCCAGCAGCTTGTGGGAAGGGGACATTCAGTACTTC.

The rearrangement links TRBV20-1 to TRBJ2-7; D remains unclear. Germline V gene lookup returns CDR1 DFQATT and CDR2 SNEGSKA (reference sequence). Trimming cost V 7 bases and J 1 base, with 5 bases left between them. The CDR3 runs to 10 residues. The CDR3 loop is CSVGSYEQYF. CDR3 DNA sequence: TGCAGTGTGGGGTCCTACGAGCAGTACTTC.

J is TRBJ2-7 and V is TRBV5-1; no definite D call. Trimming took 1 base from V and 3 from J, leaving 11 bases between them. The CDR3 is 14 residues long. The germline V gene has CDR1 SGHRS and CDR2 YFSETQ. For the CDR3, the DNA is TGCGCCAGCAGCTTGAGCAAAAATTACTACGAGCAGTACTTC. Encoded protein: CASSLSKNYYEQYF.

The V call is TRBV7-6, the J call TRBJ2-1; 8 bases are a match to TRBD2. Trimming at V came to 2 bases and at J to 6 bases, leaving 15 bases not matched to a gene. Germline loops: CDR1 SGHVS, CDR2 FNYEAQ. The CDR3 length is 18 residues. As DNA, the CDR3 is TGTGCCAGCAGCTTAACCCCCCAGATCGGGAGGGCCCCCAATGAGCAGTTCTTC. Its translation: CASSLTPQIGRAPNEQFF.

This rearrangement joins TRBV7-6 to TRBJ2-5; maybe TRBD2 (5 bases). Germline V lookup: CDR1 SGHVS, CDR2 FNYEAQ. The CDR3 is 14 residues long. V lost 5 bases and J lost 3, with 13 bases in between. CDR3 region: CASSLDWMKETQYF. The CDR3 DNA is TGTGCCAGCAGCCTGGACTGGATGAAAGAGACCCAGTACTTC.

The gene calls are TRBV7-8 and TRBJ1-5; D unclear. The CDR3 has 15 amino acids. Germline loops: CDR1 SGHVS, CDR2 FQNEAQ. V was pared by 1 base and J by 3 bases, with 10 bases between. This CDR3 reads CASSLDGQNNQPQHF. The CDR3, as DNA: TGTGCCAGCAGCTTAGACGGGCAGAACAATCAGCCCCAGCATTTT. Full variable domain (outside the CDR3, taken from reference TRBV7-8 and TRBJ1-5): GAGVSQSPRYKVAKRGQDVALRCDPISGHVSLFWYQQALGQGPEFLTYFQNEAQLDKSGLPSDRFFAERPEGSVSTLKIQRTQQEDSAVYLCASSLDGQNNQPQHFGDGTRLSIL.

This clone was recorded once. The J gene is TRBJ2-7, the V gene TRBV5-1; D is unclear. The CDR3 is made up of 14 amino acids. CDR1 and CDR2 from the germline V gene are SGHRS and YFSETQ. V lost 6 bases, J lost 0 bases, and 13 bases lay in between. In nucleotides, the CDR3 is TGCGCCAGCACCCTGGCCGATATCTCCTACGAGCAGTACTTC. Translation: CASTLADISYEQYF. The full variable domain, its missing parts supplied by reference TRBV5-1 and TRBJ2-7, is KAGVTQTPRYLIKTRGQQVTLSCSPISGHRSVSWYQQTPGQGLQFLFEYFSETQRNKGNFPGRFSGRQFSNSRSEMNVSTLELGDSALYLCASTLADISYEQYFGPGTRLTVT.

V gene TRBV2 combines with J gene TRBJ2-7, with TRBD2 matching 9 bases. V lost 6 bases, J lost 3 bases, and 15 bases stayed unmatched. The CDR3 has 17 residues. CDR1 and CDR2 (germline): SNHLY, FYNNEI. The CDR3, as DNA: TGTGCCAGCAGACCGGCTAGCGGGACTCTACAGAACTACGAGCAGTACTTC. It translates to CASRPASGTLQNYEQYF.

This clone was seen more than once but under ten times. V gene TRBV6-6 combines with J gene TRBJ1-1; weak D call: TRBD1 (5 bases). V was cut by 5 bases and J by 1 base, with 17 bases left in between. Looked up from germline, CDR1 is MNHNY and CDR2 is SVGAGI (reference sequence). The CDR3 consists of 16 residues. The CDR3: CASSPRDLGPNTEAFF. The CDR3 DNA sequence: TGTGCCAGCAGTCCCCGGGACCTCGGCCCGAACACTGAAGCTTTCTTT.

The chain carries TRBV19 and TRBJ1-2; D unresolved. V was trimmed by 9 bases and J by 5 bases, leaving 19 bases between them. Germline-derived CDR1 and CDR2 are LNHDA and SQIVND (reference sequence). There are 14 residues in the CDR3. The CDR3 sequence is CASRHEGWEYGYTF. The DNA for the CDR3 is TGTGCCAGCCGACACGAGGGTTGGGAATATGGCTACACCTTC.

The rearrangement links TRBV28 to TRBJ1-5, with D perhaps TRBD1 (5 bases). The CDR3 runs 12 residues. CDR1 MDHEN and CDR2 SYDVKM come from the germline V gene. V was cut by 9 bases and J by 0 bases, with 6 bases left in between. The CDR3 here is CASQGSNQPQHF. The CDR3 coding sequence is TGTGCCAGTCAGGGTAGCAATCAGCCCCAGCATTTT. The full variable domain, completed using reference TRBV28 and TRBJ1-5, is DVKVTQSSRYLVKRTGEKVFLECVQDMDHENMFWYRQDPGLGLRLIYFSYDVKMKEKGDIPEGYSVSREKKERFSLILESASTNQTSMYLCASQGSNQPQHFGDGTRLSIL.

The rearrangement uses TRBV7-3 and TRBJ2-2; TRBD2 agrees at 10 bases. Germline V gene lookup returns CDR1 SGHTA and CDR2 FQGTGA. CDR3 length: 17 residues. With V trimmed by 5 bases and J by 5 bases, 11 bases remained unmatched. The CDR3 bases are TGTGCCAGCAGCCCCCGGCGGCTAGCGGGAGATACCGGGGAGCTGTTTTTT. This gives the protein CASSPRRLAGDTGELFF.

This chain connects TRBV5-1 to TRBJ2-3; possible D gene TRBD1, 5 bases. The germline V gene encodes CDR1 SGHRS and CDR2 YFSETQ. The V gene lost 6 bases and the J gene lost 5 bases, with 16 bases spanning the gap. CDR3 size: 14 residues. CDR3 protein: CASTYTQGQDTQYF. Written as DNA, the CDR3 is TGCGCCAGCACTTACACCCAGGGCCAAGATACGCAGTATTTT. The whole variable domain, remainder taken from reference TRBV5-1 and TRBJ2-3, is KAGVTQTPRYLIKTRGQQVTLSCSPISGHRSVSWYQQTPGQGLQFLFEYFSETQRNKGNFPGRFSGRQFSNSRSEMNVSTLELGDSALYLCASTYTQGQDTQYFGPGTRLTVL.